This TCR beta chain was sequenced in a study of graft-versus-host responses after intestinal transplantation. Study overall: Recipients obtained multivisceral, liver-intestinal, or isolated intestinal transplants. All recipients got anti-thymocyte globulin induction, then tacrolimus and steroids for three to four years.

Profiling relied on immunoSEQ multiplex PCR, and the TCRdb table lists in-frame clones only, not all of them. The table lists 89,000 or so clones, roughly 85% of them singletons. In the case of this clone: Its antigen is as yet unknown. In the same sample, other DNA sequences code for this CDR3.

Study-wide points: Early post-transplant HvG declines showed an association with peak circulating GvH clone levels. Recipient marrow showed GvH clones, some seen first in ileum or blood.

The V gene lost 0 bases and the J gene lost 0 bases, with 6 bases spanning the gap. The germline gives CDR1 MNHEY, CDR2 SVGAGI. The CDR3 is made up of 15 amino acids. Specimen: unstimulated CD4+ T cells sorted from spleen or lymph node cells, collected before intestinal transplant. This TCR was sampled from a human donor who received an intestinal transplant. The chain carries TRBV6-5 and TRBJ2-1; a possible D gene is TRBD2 (6 bases). CDR3 nucleotides: TGTGCCAGCAGTTACTCGGGGGGCTCCTACAATGAGCAGTTCTTC. Amino acid sequence: CASSYSGGSYNEQFF.